A single sample is the source of the 26 T cell receptor beta chains below, sequenced in a study of response to subunit inactivated influenza vaccine. One entry per CDR3 protein, called by TCRdb with MiXCR from the RT-PCR reads. The sample lists about 620,000 distinct CDR3 sequences, 11% occurring once. This sample also belongs to another study, concerning T cells expressing NK-cell markers. From that report: Production of TCR beta cDNA relied on 5'RACE template switching with UMIs.

The sample here was PBMCs from blood, taken on the day of vaccination. The receptors come from a man aged 45-65 years who received an inactivated influenza vaccine.

This clonotype came up a few times. The chain joins TRBV4-1 to TRBJ2-5, with D possibly TRBD1 on 6 matching bases. V dropped 4 bases and J dropped 2 bases, with 14 bases sitting between them. This CDR3 is 15 amino acids long. CDR1 and CDR2 from the germline V gene are MGHRA and YSYEKL. The CDR3 sequence is CASSPLSRGQETQYF. In DNA, the CDR3 is TGCGCCAGCAGCCCACTGTCCAGGGGTCAAGAGACCCAGTACTTC.

This chain uses TRBV6-5 with TRBJ1-1; 7 bases are a match to TRBD1. Trimming removed 6 bases from V and 4 bases from J; junction bases left unmatched: 2. Germline CDR1 is MNHEY and CDR2 is SVGAGI. CDR3 length equals 12 residues. In DNA form, the CDR3 reads TGTGCCAGCAGGGGGACAGTCACTGAAGCTTTCTTT. It is translated as CASRGTVTEAFF.

The chain links TRBV29-1 to TRBJ2-3; either TRBD1 or TRBD2 may fit D (6 bases each). From germline, CDR1 is SQVTM and CDR2 ANQGSEA. With 4 bases removed from V and 0 bases from J, the gap between germline ends came to 14 bases. This CDR3 has 15 amino acids. The DNA of the CDR3 is TGCAGCGTTGCGGGGGCGGGGACTAGCACAGATACGCAGTATTTT. Its protein product is CSVAGAGTSTDTQYF.

This clonotype was seen repeatedly, ten times or more. The chain joins TRBV28 to TRBJ2-2; the D call may be TRBD1 or TRBD2 (5 bases each). The CDR3 has 16 residues. Germline CDR1 is MDHEN and CDR2 is SYDVKM. The V end lost 3 bases, the J end lost 1 base, and 12 bases lay between the germline ends. The CDR3 nucleotides read TGTGCCAGCAGTTTTTGGGGGAGACTGAACACCGGGGAGCTGTTTTTT. Protein product: CASSFWGRLNTGELFF.

Only a few counts were recorded for this clonotype. This sequence joins TRBV24-1 and TRBJ2-1; D gene ambiguous. Between the trimmed V and J ends, which lost 1 base and 8 bases, there was a span of 8 bases. The CDR3 runs to 13 residues. Germline CDR1 is KGHDR and CDR2 is SFDVKD. Here the CDR3 reads CATSDFGRDEQFF. CDR3 DNA sequence: TGTGCCACCAGTGATTTCGGTAGAGATGAGCAGTTCTTC.

The table lists this clonotype with many counts. The V gene is TRBV28, the J gene TRBJ2-5; D is unresolved. The CDR3 contains 15 residues. The germline V and J ends were trimmed by 3 bases and 7 bases, with 18 bases remaining between them. Germline V gene data show CDR1 as MDHEN and CDR2 as SYDVKM. CDR3 sequence: CASSFSDRAYGTQYF. The CDR3 nucleotides are TGTGCCAGCAGTTTCAGTGATCGGGCCTATGGGACCCAGTACTTC.

This chain connects TRBV12-3 or TRBV12-4 to TRBJ2-3; 9 bases line up with TRBD1. CDR3 length: 16 amino acids. J was trimmed by 9 bases and V by 3 bases; bases with no gene match: 13. The CDR3 is CASSFLDRGPRKTQYF. The CDR3 DNA sequence: TGTGCCAGCAGTTTCCTGGACAGGGGCCCCAGGAAGACGCAGTATTTT.

This clonotype was counted between two and nine times. The chain joins TRBV5-1 to TRBJ2-6, with D unclear. The CDR3 has 16 residues. Germline lookup yields CDR1 SGHRS and CDR2 YFSETQ. V was shortened by 2 bases and J by 2 bases, with 11 bases between the two germline ends. The CDR3 bases are TGCGCCAGCAGCTTTGGGCACGCGGCTGGGGCCAACGTCCTGACTTTC. This encodes CASSFGHAAGANVLTF.

This clonotype was recorded a few times. The chain links TRBV19 to TRBJ2-7; tentatively, D is TRBD1 (5 bases). Germline values: CDR1 LNHDA, CDR2 SQIVND (reference sequence). The length of the CDR3 is 16 residues. V was cut by 4 bases and J by 3 bases, with 19 bases left in between. CDR3 protein: CASSTPSGIPDYEQYF. CDR3 nucleotides: TGTGCCAGTAGTACCCCTTCAGGGATTCCCGACTACGAGCAGTACTTC.

This clonotype was seen a handful of times. V usage is TRBV4-3 and J usage is TRBJ1-3; 7 bases map to TRBD1. V gave up 0 bases and J gave up 2 bases; unmatched junction bases: 4. Per germline, CDR1 LGHNA and CDR2 YSLEER. The CDR3 consists of 16 residues. The CDR3 is CASSQDGTDTGNTIYF. The CDR3 DNA follows: TGCGCCAGCAGCCAAGATGGGACAGACACTGGAAACACCATATATTTT.

This chain joins TRBV6-5 and TRBJ2-3; 7 bases fit TRBD1. The CDR3 consists of 18 residues. V dropped 0 bases and J dropped 0; count of bases not matched to a gene: 9. Per germline, CDR1 MNHEY and CDR2 SVGAGI. CDR3 DNA: TGTGCCAGCAGTTACTCGTACTACAGGGGTCCTAGCACAGATACGCAGTATTTT. It specifies CASSYSYYRGPSTDTQYF.

V gene TRBV29-1 combines with J gene TRBJ2-3; D may be TRBD2 (6 bases). Trimming took 0 bases from V and 2 from J, leaving 15 bases between them. The CDR3 has 16 amino acids. Germline CDR1 is SQVTM and CDR2 is ANQGSEA. The CDR3 DNA sequence: TGCAGCGTTGAAGATTCGATCGGGGGTTTCACAGATACGCAGTATTTT. It yields the protein CSVEDSIGGFTDTQYF.

The chain recombines TRBV12-3 or TRBV12-4 with TRBJ2-3, with D possibly being TRBD2 (6 bases). Trimming removed 6 bases from V and 2 bases from J, with 15 bases in between. This CDR3 contains 15 residues. CDR3 sequence (DNA): TGTGCCAGCAGGGATTGGCGGGGTCACACAGATACGCAGTATTTT. This translates into CASRDWRGHTDTQYF.

The chain carries TRBV6-1 and TRBJ2-7, with 7 bases matching TRBD1. The CDR3 runs 13 residues. Germline V CDR1 and CDR2: MNHNS, SASEGT. V lost 6 bases and J lost 7; bases outside the gene matches: 9. CDR3 loop: CASRRIQGQEQYF. In DNA form, the CDR3 reads TGTGCCAGCAGGAGAATACAGGGGCAGGAGCAGTACTTC.

This clonotype was found many times. The rearrangement links TRBV5-1 to TRBJ2-3, with 8 bases that match TRBD1. Trimming at V came to 1 base and at J to 4 bases, leaving 2 bases not matched to a gene. This CDR3 is built from 14 residues. CDR1 is SGHRS and CDR2 is YFSETQ in the germline V gene. The DNA of the CDR3 is TGCGCCAGCAGCTTGAGGACAGGGCCAGATACGCAGTATTTT. This translates into CASSLRTGPDTQYF.

This clonotype was found a few times. This chain links TRBV2 with TRBJ2-2; unclear D gene. There are 11 residues in the CDR3. The ends were cut back, 2 bases at V and 14 bases at J, with 9 bases in the middle. The germline V gene encodes CDR1 SNHLY and CDR2 FYNNEI. Here the CDR3 reads CASSEWEGLFF. The CDR3 bases are TGTGCCAGCAGTGAATGGGAAGGACTGTTTTTT.

This clonotype has only a few counts. The V and J genes are TRBV5-5 and TRBJ2-1; D not resolved. Germline CDR1 reads SGHKS; CDR2 reads YYEKEE (reference sequence). The V end lost 0 bases, the J end lost 7 bases, and 14 bases lay between the germline ends. There are 15 residues in the CDR3. The DNA of the CDR3 is TGTGCCAGCAGCTTGGCCGGGCAGGAGCTGAATGAGCAGTTCTTC. Amino acids: CASSLAGQELNEQFF.

This clonotype occurred many times. This chain uses TRBV12-3 or TRBV12-4 with TRBJ2-5; D unresolved. Between the trimmed V and J ends, which lost 3 bases and 1 base, there was a span of 6 bases. The CDR3 has 13 amino acids. Here the CDR3 reads CASSFLRQETQYF. The CDR3, as DNA: TGTGCCAGCAGTTTCTTACGCCAAGAGACCCAGTACTTC.

The chain combines TRBV29-1 with TRBJ1-3; D gene ambiguous. Germline V gene data show CDR1 as SQVTM and CDR2 as ANQGSEA. Trimming shortened V by 8 bases and J by 4 bases, and 15 bases separated the two germline ends. The CDR3 is 13 amino acids. As DNA, the CDR3 is TGCAGCTACAGCCCCCCGGGAGGAAACACCATATATTTT. It translates to CSYSPPGGNTIYF.

This clonotype was found many times. This chain joins TRBV5-1 and TRBJ2-5, with no clear D. The germline CDR1 and CDR2 sequences are SGHRS and YFSETQ. The CDR3 sequence is 13 residues long. Between the trimmed V and J ends, which lost 4 bases and 5 bases, there was a span of 12 bases. The CDR3 DNA reads as TGCGCCAGCAGCCCGGGTGGGTTGGAGACCCAGTACTTC. Translation gives CASSPGGLETQYF.

This clonotype came up a few times. This chain connects TRBV15 to TRBJ2-1; 7 positions match TRBD1. CDR1 and CDR2 (germline): LNHNV, YYDKDF (reference sequence). V shed 1 base, J shed 6 bases, and the junction held 0 bases outside the gene matches. The CDR3 runs to 13 residues. The CDR3 coding sequence is TGTGCCACCAGCAGAGCAGGGGGCAATGAGCAGTTCTTC. Residues: CATSRAGGNEQFF.

This clonotype was counted a few times. The CDR3 region is CASSHARGRAETQYF. The CDR3 DNA reads as TGCGCCAGCAGCCACGCCAGGGGGCGCGCAGAGACCCAGTACTTC. The chain recombines TRBV4-1 with TRBJ2-5; 8 bases map to TRBD1. The CDR3 is 15 residues long. Losses at the gene ends were 3 bases for V and 4 bases for J; bases not matched to a gene: 7. Germline CDR1 MGHRA, CDR2 YSYEKL.

This clonotype has a count of ten or more. CDR3 sequence: CASSLGDIQYF. CDR3 bases: TGTGCCAGCAGTTTAGGGGACATTCAGTACTTC. The J gene is TRBJ2-4, the V gene TRBV12-3 or TRBV12-4; the D is unclear. The CDR3 runs 11 residues. Trimming took off 1 base at V and 8 bases at J, with 3 bases between the two ends.

V is TRBV12-3 or TRBV12-4 and J is TRBJ1-4; weak D call: TRBD1 (6 bases). The ends were cut back, 6 bases at V and 11 bases at J, with 16 bases in the middle. CDR3 length: 13 residues. The CDR3 here is CASRLQGSGKLFF. In DNA form, the CDR3 reads TGTGCCAGCAGGCTACAGGGAAGTGGGAAACTGTTTTTT.

This chain joins TRBV9 and TRBJ2-1; 7 bases map to TRBD2. Germline CDR1 reads SGDLS; CDR2 reads YYNGEE. This CDR3 comprises 15 residues. The ends lost 3 bases at V and 7 bases at J; junction bases unmatched: 10. CDR3 residues: CASSGAERGENEQFF. The CDR3, as DNA: TGTGCCAGCAGCGGCGCTGAGCGGGGTGAGAATGAGCAGTTCTTC.

CDR3 protein: CASSYPLGSYNEQFF. As DNA, the CDR3 is TGTGCCAGCAGTTACCCTCTGGGTTCCTACAATGAGCAGTTCTTC. The chain carries TRBV6-2 or TRBV6-3 and TRBJ2-1; D remains ambiguous. Germline V gene sequence: CDR1 MNHEY, CDR2 SVGEGT. The CDR3 consists of 15 residues. V was cut by 2 bases and J by 1 base, with 9 bases left in between.